The source of this T cell receptor beta chain is a study of CD8 T cells in ankylosing spondylitis (dated 2017 in TCRdb). Some background on the complete study: The study set out to find disease-linked TCR variants by profiling T cell receptor beta repertoires in ankylosing spondylitis patients and healthy donors. The full study cohort was made up of roughly 25 ankylosing spondylitis patients and 108 healthy donors. Samples of peripheral blood were taken, and for ankylosing spondylitis patients, synovial fluid was collected as well. Study-wide conclusions, independent of this receptor: A TCR beta motif of several highly homologous amino acid variants appeared characteristic of blood from ankylosing spondylitis patients. Some TCR beta motif variants had previously been reported in synovial fluid and blood of reactive arthritis patients, which suggested common disease-initiation mechanisms. The disease-linked clones had a CD8+ phenotype and were found at relatively low frequencies in peripheral blood. Significant enrichment of the disease-linked clones was reported in matched synovial fluid samples from ankylosing spondylitis patients.

For each ankylosing spondylitis patient, the synovial fluid sample was matched to a blood sample from that same patient. The instrument given in TCRdb is Illumina HiSeq 2500. TCR beta libraries were prepared by quantitative 5'-RACE with molecular barcodes. In the authors' own workflow: To identify disease-linked TCR variants, a new computational method was used, one built on a probabilistic model of VDJ rearrangement. TCRdb reprocessing: public reads trimmed at Q25 with fastp, clones called with MiXCR, in-frame beta chains kept. Every distinct CDR3 protein forms one entry, paired with its most common genes and DNA. The V and J calls were determined by TCRdb, not by the authors. This sample is represented by approximately 110,000 distinct CDR3 sequences; approximately 25% of them were singletons. 10% to 15% of the sample goes to the ten largest clones. Concerning this clonotype: This clone's antigen is unknown. One base away there is no much larger clone; base qualities are not given.

V and J lose 2 bases and 7 bases, and a span of 6 bases separates them. The CDR3, cysteine through phenylalanine, is 13 amino acids long. Here the CDR3 DNA is all that survives: 39 bases in frame from base 1. CDR1 and CDR2 were assigned from the germline V gene (reference sequence) as MNHEY and SMNVEV. The sequenced sample consisted of synovial fluid, either unsorted or a sorted T cell fraction (not recorded which). This receptor chain uses TRBV27 and TRBJ1-6; no confident D gene assignment can be made. This TCR derives from a male donor with ankylosing spondylitis. CDR3 protein: CASSLNWNSPLHF. The sequenced DNA: TGTGCCAGCAGTTTAAACTGGAATTCACCCCTCCACTTT.